A selection of T cell receptor beta chains follows, all from one sample in a study of blood T cell repertoires in COVID-19. Assay: immunoSEQ multiplex PCR; the TCRdb copy retains only in-frame clones and omits some. The data contain about 260,000 clones, 85% to 90% of them seen just once; the ten biggest clones take up around 2%. The sample comprised PBMCs or T cells enriched from blood (not recorded which). These receptors were collected from a woman between 18 and 30 years old who had recovered from COVID-19. The CDR3 runs from the conserved cysteine through the conserved F or W. A D gene is named only where the DNA matches it firmly. Where a row states a size, it is once, few, many or the class of an expanded clone; other rows omit it.

D: -
J: TRBJ1-3
size: -
V: TRBV15
CDR3: CATSSGVGSSGNTIYF
DNA: TGTGCCACCAGCAGTGGGGTGGGGAGCTCTGGAAACACCATATATTTT

D: -
J: TRBJ2-5
size: -
V: TRBV28
CDR3: CASSLSEQETQYF
DNA: TGTGCCAGCAGTTTATCAGAACAAGAGACCCAGTACTTC

D: -
J: TRBJ1-1
size: -
V: TRBV9
CDR3: CASSESRGGTEAFF
DNA: TGTGCCAGCAGCGAGTCAAGGGGGGGCACTGAAGCTTTCTTT

D: -
J: TRBJ1-3
size: -
V: TRBV15
CDR3: CATSRDSSSGNTIYF
DNA: TGTGCCACCAGCAGAGACTCGTCCTCTGGAAACACCATATATTTT

D: TRBD1
J: TRBJ1-1
size: -
V: TRBV5-1
CDR3: CASSSEPLDRVGNTEAFF
DNA: TGCGCCAGCAGCTCCGAACCGCTTGACAGGGTGGGGAACACTGAAGCTTTCTTT

D: TRBD1
J: TRBJ2-5
size: -
V: TRBV10-1
CDR3: CATSTGGRETQYF
DNA: TGCGCCACCAGTACAGGGGGCCGAGAGACCCAGTACTTC

D: TRBD2
J: TRBJ2-7
size: -
V: TRBV7-2
CDR3: CASSSSGGAVEQYF
DNA: TGTGCCAGCAGCAGTAGCGGGGGGGCGGTGGAGCAGTACTTC

D: -
J: TRBJ1-1
size: -
V: TRBV28
CDR3: CASSLVVPNTEAFF
DNA: TGTGCCAGCAGTCTAGTGGTCCCGAACACTGAAGCTTTCTTT

D: TRBD1
J: TRBJ1-2
size: -
V: TRBV5-4
CDR3: CASGLPGGGSRDGYTF
DNA: TGTGCCAGCGGGCTCCCAGGGGGCGGAAGTAGGGATGGCTACACCTTC

D: -
J: TRBJ2-1
size: -
V: TRBV14
CDR3: CASSQDSGLDTFF
DNA: TGTGCCAGCAGCCAAGATTCGGGTTTGGATACGTTCTTC

D: -
J: TRBJ1-1
size: -
V: TRBV5-1
CDR3: CASSLRGSGTEAFF
DNA: TGCGCCAGCAGCCTCCGGGGTTCTGGCACTGAAGCTTTCTTT

D: TRBD2
J: TRBJ2-1
size: -
V: TRBV11-2
CDR3: CASSSLRLAGGPNEQFF
DNA: TGTGCCAGCAGCTCCCTACGACTAGCGGGGGGACCCAATGAGCAGTTCTTC

D: -
J: TRBJ1-1
size: -
V: TRBV2
CDR3: CASSDRGLDTEAFF
DNA: TGTGCCAGCAGTGATAGGGGGTTGGACACTGAAGCTTTCTTT

D: TRBD1
J: TRBJ1-5
size: -
V: TRBV10-3
CDR3: CAISRDRVTPWSNQPQHF
DNA: TGTGCCATCAGCCGGGACAGGGTCACTCCTTGGAGCAATCAGCCCCAGCATTTT

D: -
J: TRBJ1-1
size: -
V: TRBV7-3
CDR3: CASSPEAGYTEAFF
DNA: TGTGCCAGCAGCCCAGAGGCTGGGTACACTGAAGCTTTCTTT

D: TRBD1
J: TRBJ2-7
size: -
V: TRBV6-5
CDR3: CASRKRTGNYYEQYF
DNA: TGTGCCAGCAGAAAGCGGACAGGGAACTACTACGAGCAGTACTTC

D: -
J: TRBJ2-3
size: -
V: TRBV9
CDR3: CASSVGGAPSTDTQYF
DNA: TGTGCCAGCAGCGTGGGTGGGGCCCCGTCCACAGATACGCAGTATTTT

D: -
J: TRBJ1-6
size: -
V: TRBV27
CDR3: CASSLSEVRSPLHF
DNA: TGTGCCAGCAGTTTATCCGAGGTCCGTTCACCCCTCCACTTT

D: -
J: TRBJ2-3
size: -
V: TRBV5-1
CDR3: CASSLGAANTDTQYF
DNA: TGCGCCAGCAGCTTGGGGGCTGCTAACACAGATACGCAGTATTTT

D: -
J: TRBJ1-5
size: -
V: TRBV15
CDR3: CATSRDPKGSGAFVAQHF
DNA: TGTGCCACCAGCAGAGATCCTAAGGGATCAGGGGCCTTTGTGGCCCAGCATTTT

D: -
J: TRBJ2-7
size: -
V: TRBV28
CDR3: CASSLTRTVSSYEQYF
DNA: TGTGCCAGCAGTCTAACCCGGACAGTGAGCTCCTACGAGCAGTACTTC

D: -
J: TRBJ1-2
size: few
V: TRBV28
CDR3: CASSSGQGGYGYTF
DNA: TGTGCCAGCAGCTCGGGGCAGGGAGGCTATGGCTACACCTTC

D: -
J: TRBJ1-4
size: -
V: TRBV5-1
CDR3: CASSLGGPGEKLFF
DNA: TGCGCCAGCAGCTTGGGAGGGCCGGGCGAAAAACTGTTTTTT

D: -
J: TRBJ1-5
size: -
V: TRBV3-1/TRBV3-2
CDR3: CASSHSTESQPQHF
DNA: TGTGCCAGCAGCCATTCGACAGAGAGTCAGCCCCAGCATTTT

D: TRBD1
J: TRBJ1-1
size: once
V: TRBV6-4
CDR3: CASSLDRDTEAFF
DNA: TGTGCCAGCAGTTTGGACAGGGACACTGAAGCTTTCTTT

D: -
J: TRBJ1-5
size: -
V: TRBV18
CDR3: CASSPPGGRSNQPQHF
DNA: TGTGCCAGCTCACCACCCGGGGGTAGGAGCAATCAGCCCCAGCATTTT

D: TRBD1
J: TRBJ1-2
size: -
V: TRBV12-3/TRBV12-4
CDR3: CASRTGTAYGYTF
DNA: TGTGCCAGCAGAACCGGGACAGCCTATGGCTACACCTTC

D: TRBD1
J: TRBJ2-1
size: -
V: TRBV9
CDR3: CASSGTGSYNEQFF
DNA: TGTGCCAGCAGCGGGACAGGCTCCTACAATGAGCAGTTCTTC

D: -
J: TRBJ1-1
size: few
V: TRBV5-8
CDR3: CASSVRQSNHEAFF
DNA: TGTGCCAGCAGCGTGAGACAGAGCAATCATGAAGCTTTCTTT

D: -
J: TRBJ2-2
size: -
V: TRBV6-4
CDR3: CASSHRDAGELFF
DNA: TGTGCCAGCAGCCACAGGGATGCCGGGGAGCTGTTTTTT

D: -
J: TRBJ1-5
size: -
V: TRBV10-3
CDR3: CAISESHGEYSNQPQHF
DNA: TGTGCCATCAGTGAGTCCCACGGAGAATATAGCAATCAGCCCCAGCATTTT

D: TRBD1
J: TRBJ2-1
size: -
V: TRBV5-6
CDR3: CASSYDGTGGTDEQFF
DNA: TGTGCCAGCAGCTACGACGGGACAGGGGGCACGGATGAGCAGTTCTTC

D: TRBD1
J: TRBJ2-1
size: -
V: TRBV11-3
CDR3: CASSRKQGNEQFF
DNA: TGTGCCAGCAGCCGGAAACAGGGGAATGAGCAGTTCTTC

D: -
J: TRBJ1-2
size: -
V: TRBV27
CDR3: CASSLQGFGDYGYTF
DNA: TGTGCCAGCAGTTTACAGGGATTCGGAGACTATGGCTACACCTTC

D: -
J: TRBJ2-1
size: -
V: TRBV7-9
CDR3: CASRMRGSYNEQFF
DNA: TGTGCCAGCAGGATGAGGGGGAGCTACAATGAGCAGTTCTTC

D: TRBD1
J: TRBJ1-1
size: few
V: TRBV7-7
CDR3: CASSLHRGRGTEAFF
DNA: TGTGCTAGCAGCTTGCACAGGGGGCGAGGCACTGAAGCTTTCTTT

D: TRBD2
J: TRBJ2-1
size: -
V: TRBV9
CDR3: CASSVEPQGAGGGNEQFF
DNA: TGTGCCAGCAGCGTAGAGCCTCAAGGAGCGGGGGGCGGCAATGAGCAGTTCTTC

D: -
J: TRBJ1-3
size: once
V: TRBV19
CDR3: CASSMVGGFGGNTIYF
DNA: TGTGCCAGTAGTATGGTTGGAGGGTTCGGTGGAAACACCATATATTTT

D: -
J: TRBJ1-2
size: -
V: TRBV3-1/TRBV3-2
CDR3: CASSQDVKGAGYTF
DNA: TGTGCCAGCAGCCAAGATGTGAAGGGAGCTGGCTACACCTTC

D: -
J: TRBJ2-3
size: -
V: TRBV5-1
CDR3: CASFPDSVSDTQYF
DNA: TGCGCCAGCTTCCCGGACTCGGTAAGCGATACGCAGTATTTT

D: TRBD1
J: TRBJ2-1
size: -
V: TRBV7-2
CDR3: CASSSIETGEYNEQFF
DNA: TGTGCCAGCAGCTCGATTGAGACAGGGGAATACAATGAGCAGTTCTTC

D: TRBD1
J: TRBJ1-2
size: -
V: TRBV4-1
CDR3: CASSQRAQGTYGYTF
DNA: TGCGCCAGCAGCCAAAGAGCACAGGGGACCTATGGCTACACCTTC

D: TRBD2
J: TRBJ2-3
size: -
V: TRBV5-1
CDR3: CASSSGTSSTDTQYF
DNA: TGCGCCAGCAGCTCCGGGACTAGTAGCACAGATACGCAGTATTTT

D: -
J: TRBJ1-5
size: -
V: TRBV19
CDR3: CASTDRFNQPQHF
DNA: TGTGCCAGCACAGACAGGTTCAATCAGCCCCAGCATTTT

D: TRBD2
J: TRBJ2-2
size: -
V: TRBV3-1/TRBV3-2
CDR3: CASSQFLAGGTGELFF
DNA: TGTGCCAGCAGCCAATTTCTAGCGGGGGGAACCGGGGAGCTGTTTTTT

D: -
J: TRBJ1-1
size: -
V: TRBV28
CDR3: CASSTPRGTPLAEAFF
DNA: TGTGCCAGCAGTACGCCTCGGGGGACCCCCCTCGCTGAAGCTTTCTTT

D: TRBD2
J: TRBJ2-3
size: once
V: TRBV5-4
CDR3: CASSIGLAVSTDTQYF
DNA: TGTGCCAGCAGCATCGGACTAGCGGTTAGCACAGATACGCAGTATTTT

D: -
J: TRBJ1-2
size: -
V: TRBV4-1
CDR3: CASSQEAGANYGYTF
DNA: TGCGCCAGCAGCCAAGAAGCGGGAGCCAACTATGGCTACACCTTC

D: TRBD1
J: TRBJ1-1
size: -
V: TRBV7-9
CDR3: CASSLAGGMNTEAFF
DNA: TGTGCCAGCAGTTTGGCAGGGGGGATGAACACTGAAGCTTTCTTT